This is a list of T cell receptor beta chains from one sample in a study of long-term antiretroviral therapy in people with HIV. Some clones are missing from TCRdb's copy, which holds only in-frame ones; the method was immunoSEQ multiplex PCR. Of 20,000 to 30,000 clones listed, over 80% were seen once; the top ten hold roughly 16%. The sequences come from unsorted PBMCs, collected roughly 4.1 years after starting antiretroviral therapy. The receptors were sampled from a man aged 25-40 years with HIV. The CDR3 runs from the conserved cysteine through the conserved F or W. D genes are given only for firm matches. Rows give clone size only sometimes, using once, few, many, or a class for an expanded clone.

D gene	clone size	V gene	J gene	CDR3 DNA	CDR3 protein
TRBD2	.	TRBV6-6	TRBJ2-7	TGTGCCAGCAGTTCCGGGACTAGCGGACTAGAGCAGTACTTC	CASSSGTSGLEQYF
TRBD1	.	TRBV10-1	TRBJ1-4	TGCGCCAGCAGTGAGTACGCGACAGGGGCCGAAAAACTGTTTTTT	CASSEYATGAEKLFF
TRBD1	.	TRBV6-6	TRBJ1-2	TGTGCCAGCACCCAAACGGAGGGGGCGCAGTATGGCTACACCTTC	CASTQTEGAQYGYTF
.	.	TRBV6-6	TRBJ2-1	TGTGCCAGCAGAGAAGGACTGTACAATGAGCAGTTCTTC	CASREGLYNEQFF
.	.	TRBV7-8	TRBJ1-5	TGTGCCAGCAGCTTAACGCGGGGGATCAATCAGCCCCAGCATTTT	CASSLTRGINQPQHF
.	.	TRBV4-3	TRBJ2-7	TGCGCCAGCAGCCAAGTGGGGTCCGCCTCCTACGAGCAGTACTTC	CASSQVGSASYEQYF
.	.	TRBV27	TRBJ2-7	TGTGCCAGCAGTTTTACGGGGGTTTCCTACGAGCAGTACTTC	CASSFTGVSYEQYF
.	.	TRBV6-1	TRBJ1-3	TGTGCCAGTCCAACAGGGCCTGGAAACACCATATATTTT	CASPTGPGNTIYF
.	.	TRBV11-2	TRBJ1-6	TGTGCCAGCAGCTTAGAAGACATTCATGCTACCTATAATTCACCCCTCCACTTT	CASSLEDIHATYNSPLHF
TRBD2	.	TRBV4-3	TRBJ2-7	TGCGCCAGCAGCCATGGGCGGGAGGTATCCTACGAGCAGTACTTC	CASSHGREVSYEQYF
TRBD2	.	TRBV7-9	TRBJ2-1	TGTGCCAGCAGGACCGGGACTAGCGTTTTCTTC	CASRTGTSVFF
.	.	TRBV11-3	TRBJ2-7	TGTGCCAGCAGCTTCAGGGAAGTCGAGCAGTACTTC	CASSFREVEQYF
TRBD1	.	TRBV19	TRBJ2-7	TGTGCCAGTAGTGAGCCGGGACAGCATAGTAACGAGCAGTACTTC	CASSEPGQHSNEQYF
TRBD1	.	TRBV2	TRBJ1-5	TGTGCCAGCAGCCCTGGGACAGGGATGATGAGCAATCAGCCCCAGCATTTT	CASSPGTGMMSNQPQHF
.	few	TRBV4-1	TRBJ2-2	TGCGCCAGCAGCCAAGTTTGGACAGAAAGTACCGGGGAGCTGTTTTTT	CASSQVWTESTGELFF